Described below is a single T cell receptor beta chain sequence and its context. Its matching antigen is unknown. The source of the sample is a study of CD8 T cells in Susac syndrome. Trimming took 5 bases from V and 5 from J, leaving 13 bases between them. Germline assignment: CDR1 SGHAT and CDR2 FQDESV (reference sequence). The CDR3 spans 13 residues. Sequencing of TCR beta drew on CD8+ and CD4+ T cells from blood. Included as multiple sclerosis controls were treatment-naive patients who had stable or active relapsing-remitting disease. Reverse transcription of about 0.45 to 1 ug RNA was carried out with random hexamers. Amplification of TCR beta CDR3 was carried out by immunoSEQ multiplex PCR, which covered 54 Vbeta and 13 Jbeta segments. Each CDR3 protein is one row after TCRdb ran MiXCR on the immunoSEQ multiplex PCR reads. The data show 170,000 or so distinct CDR3 sequences, roughly 92% seen once.

Study outcomes and limitations: That the number of individuals in its TCR sequencing and HLA analysis was relatively small was acknowledged by the study.

This receptor was identified in a human donor with multiple sclerosis. The source material was CD4+ T cells from PBMCs. The chain links TRBV11-1 to TRBJ2-7, with a tentative D call TRBD2 (6 bases). The CDR3: CASSRLVQNEQYF. CDR3 coding DNA: TGTGCCAGCAGCCGACTAGTACAGAACGAGCAGTACTTC.